Presented here are 28 T cell receptor beta chains from one specimen sequenced in a study of regulatory T cells in long-lasting Graves disease. Through Arm-PCR of CDR3 regions and iRepertoire HTBI primers, TCR beta libraries were built. TCRdb re-called the multiplex PCR reads through MiXCR, storing one row per CDR3 protein. The sample includes hundreds of thousands of distinct CDR3 sequences, more than 10% seen only once; the top ten take 7.5% to 9%. Time point meaning: newly diagnosed GD, antithyroid drugs for less than 3 months. Preparation of the TCR library used RNA extracted from PBMCs. The data also belong to a second study, concerning T cells in Graves' hyperthyroidism and ophthalmopathy.

The specimen comprised peripheral blood mononuclear cells (PBMCs), sampled at new diagnosis, from a patient treated with antithyroid drugs. These receptors were collected from a woman in her 30s with Graves disease.

This clonotype has ten or more counts. CDR3 region: CAWNLLGGNTEAFF. In nucleotides, the CDR3 is TGTGCCTGGAACCTACTAGGAGGTAACACTGAAGCTTTCTTT. V and J are TRBV30 and TRBJ1-1; D remains ambiguous. Germline V gene data show CDR1 as GTSNPN and CDR2 as SVGIG (reference sequence). This CDR3 is built from 14 residues. The V and J ends lost 4 bases and 2 bases respectively, with 14 bases between them. Variable domain in full (rest from reference TRBV30 and TRBJ1-1): SQTIHQWPATLVQPVGSPLSLECTVEGTSNPNLYWYRQAAGRGLQLLFYSVGIGQISSEVPQNLSASRPQDRQFILSSKKLLLSDSGFYLCAWNLLGGNTEAFFGQGTRLTVV.

This clonotype was seen many times. CDR3 nucleotide sequence: TGTGCCAGACTCCCGGGAAGGGCGGCTTTCAACTATGGCTACACCTTC. It codes for CARLPGRAAFNYGYTF. V gene TRBV27 combines with J gene TRBJ1-2, with no clear D. V gave up 9 bases and J gave up 2 bases, with 22 bases separating them. Germline V CDR1 and CDR2: MNHEY, SMNVEV (reference sequence). This CDR3 has 16 amino acids.

This chain connects TRBV19 to TRBJ1-1; D may be TRBD1 (5 bases). V was pared by 2 bases and J by 2 bases, with 15 bases between. This CDR3 region has 16 residues. Germline V lookup: CDR1 LNHDA, CDR2 SQIVND (reference sequence). This CDR3 reads CASSILWDGFNTEAFF. CDR3 DNA: TGTGCCAGTAGTATACTCTGGGACGGGTTCAACACTGAAGCTTTCTTT.

This chain links TRBV28 with TRBJ2-7, with 8 bases aligning to TRBD1. The CDR3 totals 16 residues. Germline CDR1 reads MDHEN; CDR2 reads SYDVKM. Trimming took 3 bases from V and 1 from J; bases not matched to a gene: 8. The CDR3 here is CASSLTGASPSYEQYF. CDR3 DNA sequence: TGTGCCAGCAGTTTGACAGGGGCTTCCCCATCCTACGAGCAGTACTTC.

This clonotype was found many times. The chain carries TRBV19 and TRBJ2-7; D is undetermined. This CDR3 comprises 13 residues. V was trimmed by 5 bases and J by 5 bases, leaving 13 bases between them. Germline CDR1 LNHDA, CDR2 SQIVND (reference sequence). CDR3 bases: TGTGCCAGTAGTGCCCTGTATGGAGACGAGCAGTACTTC. Residues: CASSALYGDEQYF.

Worth noting for this clonotype: At one end, the junction sequence differs from germline, possibly due to a read error. The rearrangement links TRBV6-4 to TRBJ2-5; D remains ambiguous. This CDR3 is built from 13 residues. Germline assignment: CDR1 MRHNA and CDR2 SNTAGT. CDR3 sequence (DNA): TGTGCCAGCAGTTACTCGAGGATAGAGACCCAGTACTTC. This sequence encodes CASSYSRIETQYF.

In this sample, this clonotype turned up many times. The chain carries TRBV30 and TRBJ1-1; possible D gene TRBD1, 5 bases. With 5 bases removed from V and 0 bases from J, the gap between germline ends came to 7 bases. Germline lookup yields CDR1 GTSNPN and CDR2 SVGIG (reference sequence). The CDR3 spans 12 residues. The CDR3: CAWDRLNTEAFF. The CDR3 DNA follows: TGTGCCTGGGACAGACTGAACACTGAAGCTTTCTTT.

This clonotype was seen a handful of times. The rearrangement uses TRBV10-3 and TRBJ2-1, with TRBD2 identical over 8 bases. Per germline, CDR1 ENHRY and CDR2 SYGVKD. The CDR3 contains 17 residues. After removal of 4 bases from V and 8 bases from J, the junction contained 16 bases not matched to a gene. The CDR3, as DNA: TGTGCCATCAGTGGGACCCTCATGGAGGCGGGAGGCCATGAGCAGTTCTTC. Its protein is CAISGTLMEAGGHEQFF.

In this sample, this clonotype turned up many times. The DNA for the CDR3 is TGTGCCTGGCGAGACACCCCCGACCTGGCTGAAGCTTTCTTT. Its translation is CAWRDTPDLAEAFF. This sequence joins TRBV30 and TRBJ1-1; D not certain. Germline CDR1 reads GTSNPN; CDR2 reads SVGIG (reference sequence). The CDR3 sequence is 14 residues long. The ends were cut back, 5 bases at V and 6 bases at J, with 19 bases in the middle.

This clonotype was seen more than once but under ten times. V is TRBV20-1 and J is TRBJ2-7; TRBD2 agrees at 7 bases. Trimming removed 2 bases from V and 2 bases from J; junction bases left unmatched: 9. Germline V gene data show CDR1 as DFQATT and CDR2 as SNEGSKA (reference sequence). The length of the CDR3 is 15 residues. CDR3 protein: CSARPRGLRTYEQYF. The CDR3 nucleotides are TGCAGTGCTAGACCCCGGGGACTACGTACCTACGAGCAGTACTTC.

This clonotype appeared many times. This rearrangement joins TRBV27 to TRBJ1-1; no definite D call. Germline assignment: CDR1 MNHEY and CDR2 SMNVEV (reference sequence). This CDR3 contains 13 residues. The germline V and J ends were trimmed by 7 bases and 2 bases, with 11 bases remaining between them. The CDR3 here is CASISLINTEAFF. CDR3 DNA: TGTGCCAGCATCTCTTTAATCAACACTGAAGCTTTCTTT.

This clonotype has ten or more counts. The rearrangement uses TRBV3-1 and TRBJ2-2; the D is unclear. V lost 5 bases to trimming and J lost 0 bases, with 7 bases between them. Germline V gene lookup returns CDR1 LGHDT and CDR2 YNNKEL (reference sequence). CDR3 length: 14 residues. In nucleotides, the CDR3 is TGTGCCAGCAGCTTTCTGGCGAACACCGGGGAGCTGTTTTTT. Translated: CASSFLANTGELFF.

This clonotype was found many times. The chain carries TRBV28 and TRBJ1-1; D remains unclear. The germline CDR1 and CDR2 sequences are MDHEN and SYDVKM. Trimming left V 5 bases short and J 8 bases short, with 15 bases between. CDR3 length: 13 amino acids. CDR3 nucleotide sequence: TGTGCCAGCAGTCTTCTCCCGGGATTCGAAGCTTTCTTT. This sequence encodes CASSLLPGFEAFF.

This clonotype was seen ten or more times. The V gene is TRBV7-8, the J gene TRBJ1-5; the match to TRBD1 covers 7 bases. V lost 3 bases, J lost 7 bases, and 6 bases stayed unmatched. This CDR3 has 14 residues. Germline CDR1 SGHVS, CDR2 FQNEAQ. The CDR3 region has the DNA TGTGCCAGCAGCTTTGTTTCAGGGGGACAGCCCCAGCATTTT. Residues: CASSFVSGGQPQHF.

This chain joins TRBV13 and TRBJ2-3; D ambiguous. The V gene lost 5 bases and the J gene lost 2 bases, with 11 bases spanning the gap. Germline CDR1 reads PRHDT; CDR2 reads FYEKMQ (reference sequence). The CDR3 is 14 residues long. For the CDR3, the DNA is TGTGCCAGCAGCCCCAACCCGATCACAGATACGCAGTATTTT. It yields the protein CASSPNPITDTQYF.

This clonotype was detected many times. CDR3: CARTRGGNTEAFF. The CDR3 DNA sequence: TGTGCCAGGACCAGGGGGGGGAACACTGAAGCTTTCTTT. J is TRBJ1-1 and V is TRBV2; 7 nucleotides agree with TRBD1. This CDR3 has 13 residues. After removal of 9 bases from V and 1 base from J, the junction contained 5 bases not matched to a gene. The germline gives CDR1 SNHLY, CDR2 FYNNEI. Drawing the rest from reference TRBV2 and TRBJ1-1, the complete variable domain is EPEVTQTPSHQVTQMGQEVILRCVPISNHLYFYWYRQILGQKVEFLVSFYNNEISEKSEIFDDQFSVERPDGSNFTLKIRSTKLEDSAMYFCARTRGGNTEAFFGQGTRLTVV.

This chain connects TRBV5-4 to TRBJ1-1; D might be TRBD1 (5 bases). Germline CDR1 SGHNT, CDR2 YYREEE (reference sequence). V was shortened by 0 bases and J by 1 base, with 10 bases between the two germline ends. CDR3 length equals 15 residues. CDR3 residues: CASSLAPTGNTEAFF. The CDR3 coding sequence is TGTGCCAGCAGCTTGGCTCCTACAGGGAACACTGAAGCTTTCTTT.

A few counts support this clonotype. V usage is TRBV5-5 and J usage is TRBJ2-7; 8 nucleotides align to TRBD1. The germline V gene encodes CDR1 SGHKS and CDR2 YYEKEE (reference sequence). Trimming cost V 1 base and J 0 bases; bases outside gene matches: 9. The CDR3 totals 17 residues. CDR3 region: CASSLKTTGEFSYEQYF. The DNA of the CDR3 is TGTGCCAGCAGCTTGAAGACGACAGGGGAGTTCTCCTACGAGCAGTACTTC.

This clonotype was seen at least ten times. The V gene is TRBV11-3, the J gene TRBJ2-1; weak D call: TRBD2 (7 bases). CDR1 and CDR2 (germline): SGHNT, YENEEA. The CDR3 totals 17 residues. V was shortened by 1 base and J by 5 bases, with 18 bases between the two germline ends. CDR3 nucleotide sequence: TGTGCCAGCAGCTTAGGTGGCGGAAGGGAGGGGGACAATGAGCAGTTCTTC. Translating it yields CASSLGGGREGDNEQFF.

This clonotype was seen once. This chain links TRBV6-2 or TRBV6-3 with TRBJ1-4, with 10 bases fitting TRBD1. The V gene end was trimmed by 7 bases and the J gene end by 10 bases; junction bases not matched to a gene: 12. Germline V gene data show CDR1 as MNHEY and CDR2 as SVGEGT. The CDR3 has 15 amino acids. CDR3 coding DNA: TGTGCCAGCAAAACCAAAGGGACAGGGGACGGAAAACTGTTTTTT. This sequence encodes CASKTKGTGDGKLFF.

This clonotype was recorded at least ten times. In DNA, the CDR3 is TGTGCCAGCAGCTCGCAAGCCGGGACACTCAATTCACCCCTCCACTTT. Residues: CASSSQAGTLNSPLHF. The chain couples TRBV11-2 to TRBJ1-6, with a possible D match to TRBD1 (6 bases). The CDR3 is 16 residues long. Germline-derived CDR1 and CDR2 are SGHAT and FQNNGV. V was cut by 4 bases and J by 7 bases, with 17 bases left in between.

The table lists this clonotype with many counts. The V gene is TRBV27, the J gene TRBJ1-1; the D gene is possibly TRBD1 (5 bases). Trimming shortened V by 6 bases and J by 5 bases, and 13 bases separated the two germline ends. Germline-derived CDR1 and CDR2 are MNHEY and SMNVEV (reference sequence). The CDR3 has 13 amino acids. The CDR3 nucleotides read TGTGCCAGCAGCGGGACTGCGGGGACTGAAGCTTTCTTT. This encodes CASSGTAGTEAFF.

This clonotype was detected ten times or more. This CDR3 is CSALDRESSYEQYF. CDR3 sequence (DNA): TGCAGTGCTTTAGACAGAGAGAGCTCCTACGAGCAGTACTTC. J is TRBJ2-7 and V is TRBV20-1; D is possibly TRBD1 (5 bases). There are 14 residues in the CDR3. CDR1 and CDR2 from the germline V gene are DFQATT and SNEGSKA (reference sequence). V lost 5 bases and J 0 bases, leaving 14 bases between the germline ends.

This clonotype was detected ten times or more. The chain links TRBV19 to TRBJ2-7; D remains ambiguous. The V end lost 3 bases, the J end lost 7 bases, and 19 bases lay between the germline ends. CDR3 length: 15 amino acids. Germline V lookup: CDR1 LNHDA, CDR2 SQIVND (reference sequence). CDR3 DNA sequence: TGTGCCAGTAGTATCCTTGGCTACCAGGATGTTGAGCAGTACTTC. Encoded protein: CASSILGYQDVEQYF.

The chain joins TRBV7-9 to TRBJ2-3, with 11 bases that match TRBD2. The V gene end was trimmed by 8 bases and the J gene end by 6 bases; junction bases not matched to a gene: 7. The V gene's germline CDR1 is SEHNR and CDR2 FQNEAQ (reference sequence). The CDR3 has 14 amino acids. CDR3 residues: CASEVAGGYDTQYF. As DNA, the CDR3 is TGTGCCAGCGAAGTAGCGGGAGGGTACGATACGCAGTATTTT.

V is TRBV7-9 and J is TRBJ2-7, with 7 bases aligning to TRBD1. Looked up from germline, CDR1 is SEHNR and CDR2 is FQNEAQ (reference sequence). The trim removed 5 bases at V and 4 bases at J, leaving 11 bases unmatched. There are 15 residues in the CDR3. CDR3 nucleotide sequence: TGTGCCAGCAGCCCCCAGGGACAGAAAGTTTACGAGCAGTACTTC. It is translated as CASSPQGQKVYEQYF.

This clonotype was seen repeatedly, ten times or more. The CDR3 sequence is CASSLTSGSGNEQFF. CDR3 DNA: TGTGCCAGCAGCCTGACTAGCGGGAGTGGGAATGAGCAGTTCTTC. The chain has TRBV11-2 and TRBJ2-1; 12 bases are a match to TRBD2. The CDR3 contains 15 residues. V shed 5 bases and J 7 bases; nucleotides not matched to a gene: 6. The germline CDR1 and CDR2 sequences are SGHAT and FQNNGV.

In this sample, this clonotype turned up many times. The J gene is TRBJ2-7, the V gene TRBV6-2 or TRBV6-3; a weak D match, TRBD2 (5 bases). CDR3 length: 13 residues. Germline CDR1 and CDR2: MNHEY and SVGEGT. The ends were cut back, 4 bases at V and 2 bases at J, with 9 bases in the middle. CDR3 DNA sequence: TGTGCCAGCAGTTCCACTAGAACCTACGAGCAGTACTTC. It is translated as CASSSTRTYEQYF.